A selection of T cell receptor beta chains follows, all from one sample in a study of radiotherapy plus CTLA-4 blockade in lung cancer. The data were produced by immunoSEQ multiplex PCR, yet TCRdb's version contains in-frame clones alone and is incomplete. The sample consists of over 100,000 clones, approximately 77% of them appearing once. The sample here was peripheral blood, taken from a patient treated with radiotherapy plus ipilimumab. These receptors were obtained from a human donor with non-small cell lung cancer that progressed on radiotherapy plus ipilimumab. Some clones in this sample may be carry-over from other donors' samples. The CDR3 runs from the conserved cysteine through the conserved F or W. Each record gives: clone size, V gene, J gene, D gene, CDR3 DNA, CDR3 protein. The D gene is left open where the match is weak. Clone sizes are given selectively: once, few, many, or a class where the clone is expanded.

>once|TRBV4-3|TRBJ2-7|.
TGCGCCAGCAGCCACCGGGACGGGAGCTACGAGCAGTACTTC
CASSHRDGSYEQYF
>.|TRBV7-8|TRBJ2-1|.
TGTGCCAGCTCCCCAGGAAGGCGACATGAGCAGTTCTTC
CASSPGRRHEQFF
>.|TRBV7-3|TRBJ2-5|.
TGTGCCAGCAGCTTACGCGGCGGGGAGACCCAGTACTTC
CASSLRGGETQYF
>few|TRBV6-4|TRBJ1-2|.
TGTGCCAGCAGCGGTTCCCGGGGCGGTGGCTACACCTTC
CASSGSRGGGYTF
>.|TRBV5-1|TRBJ2-3|.
TGCGCCAGCAGCTTGGCCTTAGCAGCAGATACGCAGTATTTT
CASSLALAADTQYF
>.|TRBV2|TRBJ2-7|TRBD2
TGTGCCAGCAGTGAAGCGCTTTCAATTACCGGGAGGGGACCCTCCTACGAGCAGTACTTC
CASSEALSITGRGPSYEQYF
>.|TRBV11-2|TRBJ1-6|.
TGTGCCAGCAGCGCCGTCGGGAGAGGGAGGTCACCCCTCCACTTT
CASSAVGRGRSPLHF
>.|TRBV7-6|TRBJ2-1|TRBD1
TGTGCCAGCAGCGCCCGACCCCTGGACAGGGGCAATGAGCAGTTCTTC
CASSARPLDRGNEQFF
>once|TRBV27|TRBJ2-7|TRBD1
TGTGCCAGCAGTTTAGTACAGGGGGCTTACGAGCAGTACTTC
CASSLVQGAYEQYF
>few|TRBV5-4|TRBJ2-7|.
TGTGCCAGCAGCTTGCCAGGGAGTGGAGACGAGCAGTACTTC
CASSLPGSGDEQYF
>.|TRBV5-5|TRBJ1-2|TRBD1
TGTGCCAGCAGCAGACAGGGGTATGGCTACACCTTC
CASSRQGYGYTF
>.|TRBV7-2|TRBJ2-4|TRBD2
TGTGCCAGCAGCTCCCGGGGGGACATTCAGTACTTC
CASSSRGDIQYF
>once|TRBV21-1|TRBJ1-1|.
TGTGCCAGCAGCAAGGGACAGGGGGACACTGAAGCTTTCTTT
CASSKGQGDTEAFF
>once|TRBV6-1|TRBJ1-4|.
TGTGCCAGCAGGCGTGGCAGGTGGGCTGAAAAACTGTTTTTT
CASRRGRWAEKLFF
>.|TRBV18|TRBJ2-7|TRBD2
TGTGCCAGCTCTCCCGGGACTAGCGCTTACGAGCAGTACTTC
CASSPGTSAYEQYF
>.|TRBV6-4|TRBJ2-3|TRBD2
TGTGCCAGCAGTGACTCTGGACTAGCAGATACGCAGTATTTT
CASSDSGLADTQYF
>.|TRBV4-1|TRBJ2-7|.
TGCGCCAGCAGCCAAACCGCGGGGCTATCCTACGAGCAGTACTTC
CASSQTAGLSYEQYF
>.|TRBV5-1|TRBJ1-4|.
TGCGCCAGCAGAATAGGAGGGAATGAAAAACTGTTTTTT
CASRIGGNEKLFF
>.|TRBV5-1|TRBJ2-7|.
TGCGCCAGCAGCTTGGATTCACAACTATCGACCTACGAGCAGTACTTC
CASSLDSQLSTYEQYF
>.|TRBV7-9|TRBJ2-7|TRBD1
TGTGCCAGCAGCAGCCGGGACAGGGATCCCTACGAGCAGTACTTC
CASSSRDRDPYEQYF
>few|TRBV6-4|TRBJ2-1|TRBD1
TGTGCCAGCAGTGACTCTGGGACAGGGGGCCATGAGCAGTTCTTC
CASSDSGTGGHEQFF
>.|TRBV30|TRBJ1-5|.
TGTGCCTGGAGTTCAGGGGATAGCAATCAGCCCCAGCATTTT
CAWSSGDSNQPQHF
>.|TRBV7-3|TRBJ1-1|.
TGTGCCAGCAGCTTAATATCGTTCTCTGAAGCTTTCTTT
CASSLISFSEAFF
>.|TRBV11-2|TRBJ1-2|TRBD1
TGTGCCAGCAGCCGAGCCGGGACAGGGAACTATGGCTACACCTTC
CASSRAGTGNYGYTF
>.|TRBV19|TRBJ2-7|.
TGTGCCAGTAGTATAGTTGGAGGTCGGGTGAGGCAGTACTTC
CASSIVGGRVRQYF
>few|TRBV2|TRBJ2-7|.
TGTGCCAGCAGTCTCCGGGACTTCTTATACGAGCAGTACTTC
CASSLRDFLYEQYF
>once|TRBV9|TRBJ2-1|.
TGTGCCAGCAGCGTAGGGGGGGCTGGGTATGAGCAGTTCTTC
CASSVGGAGYEQFF
>.|TRBV18|TRBJ1-3|.
TGTGCCAGCTCACAAGATGGAAACACCATATATTTT
CASSQDGNTIYF
>few|TRBV6-6|TRBJ2-7|.
TGTGCCAGCAGTTACTCGAATGCCTACGAGCAGTACTTC
CASSYSNAYEQYF
>.|TRBV7-9|TRBJ1-1|.
TGTGCCAGCAGCTTCGGGGCAGTGGAGAACACTGAAGCTTTCTTT
CASSFGAVENTEAFF
>.|TRBV7-8|TRBJ2-5|TRBD2
TGTGCCAGCAGCTCAACTAGCGGGGGGCTCCAGACCCAGTACTTC
CASSSTSGGLQTQYF
>.|TRBV5-5|TRBJ2-7|.
TGTGCCAGCAGGGACAGCCGGGGGTCCTACGAGCAGTACTTC
CASRDSRGSYEQYF
>.|TRBV19|TRBJ2-3|TRBD1
TGTGCCAGTAGTATAGTTGGACAGGGGTGGACAGATACGCAGTATTTT
CASSIVGQGWTDTQYF